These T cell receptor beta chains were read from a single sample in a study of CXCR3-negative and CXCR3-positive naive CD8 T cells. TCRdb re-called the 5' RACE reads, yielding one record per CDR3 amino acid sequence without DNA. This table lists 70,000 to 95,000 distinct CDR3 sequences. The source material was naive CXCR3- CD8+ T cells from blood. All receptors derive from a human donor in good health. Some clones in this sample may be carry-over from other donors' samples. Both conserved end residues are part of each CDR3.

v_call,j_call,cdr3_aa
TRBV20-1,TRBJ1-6,CSASPNPEVRVSYNSPLHF
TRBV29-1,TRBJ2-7,CSVGTAGTYEQYF
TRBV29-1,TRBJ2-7,CSVDGRQGDASYEQYF
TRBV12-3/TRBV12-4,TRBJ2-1,CASSSALGGSYNEQFF
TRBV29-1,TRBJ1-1,CSVLRTGSTLGTLVEAFF
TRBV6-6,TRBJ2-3,CASSTGDTQYF
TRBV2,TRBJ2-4,CASSRYGTIKNIQYF
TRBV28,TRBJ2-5,CASSGRQGIGTQYF
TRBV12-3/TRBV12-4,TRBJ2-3,CAMLVSDTQYF
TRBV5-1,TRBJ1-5,CASSLEPNQPQHF
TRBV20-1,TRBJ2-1,CSAKDLGSYNEQFF
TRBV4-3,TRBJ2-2,CASSQGTGVSGELFF
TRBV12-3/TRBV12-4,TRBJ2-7,CASSFGRQGYYEQYF
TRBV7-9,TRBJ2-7,CASSPQGVFGEQYF
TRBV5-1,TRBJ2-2,CASSRDRGFPGELFF
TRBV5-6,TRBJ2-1,CASSLGLNNEQFF
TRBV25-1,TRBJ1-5,CASSVGINQPQHF
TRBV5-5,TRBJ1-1,CASSPGENTEAFF
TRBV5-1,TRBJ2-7,CASSLGPNEQYF
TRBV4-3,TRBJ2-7,CASSQDRGGGYEQYF
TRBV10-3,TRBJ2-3,CAISEPDKGADTQYF
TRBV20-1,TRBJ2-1,CSATEGGNEQFF
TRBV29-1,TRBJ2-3,CSGEAGGRDTQYF
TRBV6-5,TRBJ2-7,CASTEQGPGYEQYF
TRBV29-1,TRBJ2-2,CSASPPGQGNTGELFF
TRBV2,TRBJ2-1,CASSPRAGRSYNEQFF
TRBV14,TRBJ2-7,CASSRGGDYEQYF
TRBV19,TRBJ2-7,CASSISGESGEQYF
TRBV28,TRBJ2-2,CASSLVHPTGELFF
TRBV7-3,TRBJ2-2,CASSLLSLGELFF
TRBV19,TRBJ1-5,CASSIGPLEHF
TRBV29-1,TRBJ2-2,CSVDRGAGTGELFF
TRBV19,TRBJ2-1,CASSRDSSSYNEQFF
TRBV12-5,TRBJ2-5,CASGFGGVGQETQYF
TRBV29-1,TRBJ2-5,CSVEVQDRGRETQYF
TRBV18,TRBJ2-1,CASSPGTGTYNEQFF
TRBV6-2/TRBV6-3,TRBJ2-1,CASSREPLTYNEQFF
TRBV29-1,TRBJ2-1,CSVPGLGEDEQFF
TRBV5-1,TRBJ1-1,CASRLPGQKNTEAFF
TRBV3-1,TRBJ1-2,CASRDRNDYTF
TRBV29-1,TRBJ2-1,CSVDAGGAINEQFF
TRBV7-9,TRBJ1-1,CASTREGTEAFF
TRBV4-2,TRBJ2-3,CASSQVSGITDTQYF
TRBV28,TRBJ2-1,CASSLRSMTNEQFF
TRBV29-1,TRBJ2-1,CSVRRGNEQFF